This T cell receptor beta chain was retrieved from a study of OX40 agonist ivuxolimab in advanced cancers. Overall study results and limits: On average, CD8+ T cells showed a greater number of expanded clones than CD4+.

Concerning this clone itself: Antigen unknown.

The assay was immunoSEQ multiplex PCR, and TCRdb's table has in-frame clones only and misses some. This table has 57,000 or so clones, 92% appearing once. The TCR originated in an adult with an advanced solid tumor such as melanoma, head and neck, liver or kidney cancer. This specimen was CD4+ or CD8+ T cells sorted from blood, taken in a trial of the OX40 agonist ivuxolimab.

The DNA for the CDR3 is TGTGCCATCAGTGACGCGGGGGGGTACAATGAGCAGTTCTTC. Translating it yields CAISDAGGYNEQFF. This chain links TRBV10-3 with TRBJ2-1; the match to TRBD2 covers 9 bases. The length of the CDR3 is 14 residues. Looked up from germline, CDR1 is ENHRY and CDR2 is SYGVKD. J was trimmed by 4 bases and V by 3 bases; bases with no gene match: 1.